This TCR beta chain was profiled in a study of follicular helper T cells after annual influenza vaccination. The CDR3 runs to 15 residues. Trimming took off 6 bases at V and 5 bases at J, with 19 bases between the two ends. The germline V gene encodes CDR1 MNHNY and CDR2 SVGAGI (reference sequence). General observations from the study: Day 7 ICOS+CD38+ clones later appeared mostly in ICOS-CD38- cTfh. Recurrent ICOS+CD38+ cTfh clonotypes included tetramer and AIM influenza-specific ones.

The assay was immunoSEQ multiplex PCR, and TCRdb's table has in-frame clones only and misses some. The sample includes thousands of clones, roughly 80% of them seen just once. As for time point: 2015-2016 season, pre-vaccination. Community-dwelling subjects without influenza vaccination in the prior 6 months were enrolled. Sorted cTfh were non-naive CD4+CXCR5+PD-1+, either ICOS+CD38+ or ICOS-CD38-. A remark on this clone: Antigen specificity is unknown.

Sequenced material: CXCR5+ CD38- circulating T follicular helper cells from blood, taken on the day of influenza vaccination. Subset meaning: circulating Tfh, non-naive CD4+CXCR5+PD-1+ (ICOS+CD38+ or ICOS-CD38-). This chain links TRBV6-6 with TRBJ1-1; a weak D match, TRBD1 (5 bases). The TCR comes from an adult who received the influenza vaccine. Here the CDR3 reads CASRSSRGGRTEAFF. The CDR3 bases are TGTGCCAGCAGGTCCTCGAGGGGAGGGCGAACTGAAGCTTTCTTT.